The rows below give T cell receptor beta chains drawn from one sample of a study of CD8+ T cells in alopecia areata. TCRdb keeps only in-frame clones here, not all; method: immunoSEQ multiplex PCR. This sample carries hundreds of thousands of clones, under 80% of them seen once, and the ten largest clones take 1.2%. The source was CD4+ T cells sorted from blood, collected at week 0. These TCRs come from a human donor with alopecia areata. The CDR3 runs from the conserved cysteine through the conserved F or W.

TRBJ1-3	TRBV4-3	CASSQDSGSSSGNTIYF
TRBJ2-7	TRBV5-1	CASSLGGPTYEQYF
TRBJ1-4	TRBV29-1	CSVSRQGSLEKLFF
TRBJ2-2	TRBV4-2	CASSQAGGAGELFF
TRBJ2-2	TRBV30	CAWSDGELFF
TRBJ1-5	TRBV9	CASSVDPQVNQPQHF
TRBJ1-2	TRBV5-4	CASSSPNYGYTF
TRBJ1-5	TRBV6-5	CASRGAAAGPQHF
TRBJ2-7	TRBV7-2	CASSLAVPLEQYF
TRBJ2-7	TRBV7-9	CASISGGGNEQYF